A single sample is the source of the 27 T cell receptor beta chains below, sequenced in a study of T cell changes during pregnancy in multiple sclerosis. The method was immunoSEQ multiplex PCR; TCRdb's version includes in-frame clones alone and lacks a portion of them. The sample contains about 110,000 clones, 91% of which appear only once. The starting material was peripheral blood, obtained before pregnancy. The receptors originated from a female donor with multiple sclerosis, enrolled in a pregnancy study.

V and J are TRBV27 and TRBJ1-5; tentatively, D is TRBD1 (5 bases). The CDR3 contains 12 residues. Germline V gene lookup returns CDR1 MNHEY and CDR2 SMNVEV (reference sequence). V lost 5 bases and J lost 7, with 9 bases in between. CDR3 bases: TGTGCCAGCAGTCCGCAGGGCCAGCCCCAGCATTTT. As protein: CASSPQGQPQHF.

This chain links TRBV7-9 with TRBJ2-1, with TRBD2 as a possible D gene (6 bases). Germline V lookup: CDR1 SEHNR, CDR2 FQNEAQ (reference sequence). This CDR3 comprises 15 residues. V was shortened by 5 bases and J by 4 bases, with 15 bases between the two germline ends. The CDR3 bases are TGTGCCAGCAGCCCCGGGGCGGGGAGATACAATGAGCAGTTCTTC. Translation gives CASSPGAGRYNEQFF. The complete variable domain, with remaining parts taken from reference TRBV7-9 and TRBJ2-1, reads DTGVSQNPRHKITKRGQNVTFRCDPISEHNRLYWYRQTLGQGPEFLTYFQNEAQLEKSRLLSDRFSAERPKGSFSTLEIQRTEQGDSAMYLCASSPGAGRYNEQFFGPGTRLTVL.

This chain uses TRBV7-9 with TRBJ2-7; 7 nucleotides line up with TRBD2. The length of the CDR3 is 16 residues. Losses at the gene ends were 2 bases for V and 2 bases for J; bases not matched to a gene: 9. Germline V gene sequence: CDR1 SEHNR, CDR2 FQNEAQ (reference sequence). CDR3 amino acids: CASSLTKGLPTYEQYF. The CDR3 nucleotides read TGTGCCAGCAGCTTAACCAAGGGACTACCCACCTACGAGCAGTACTTC. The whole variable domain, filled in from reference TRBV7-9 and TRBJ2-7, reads DTGVSQNPRHKITKRGQNVTFRCDPISEHNRLYWYRQTLGQGPEFLTYFQNEAQLEKSRLLSDRFSAERPKGSFSTLEIQRTEQGDSAMYLCASSLTKGLPTYEQYFGPGTRLTVT.

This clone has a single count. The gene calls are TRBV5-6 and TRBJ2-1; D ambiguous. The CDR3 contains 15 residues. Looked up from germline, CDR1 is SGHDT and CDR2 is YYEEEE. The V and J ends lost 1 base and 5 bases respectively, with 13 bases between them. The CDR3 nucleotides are TGTGCCAGCAGCTTGCGGTATCCCCCCCACAATGAGCAGTTCTTC. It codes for CASSLRYPPHNEQFF. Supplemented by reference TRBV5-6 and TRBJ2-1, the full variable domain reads DAGVTQSPTHLIKTRGQQVTLRCSPKSGHDTVSWYQQALGQGPQFIFQYYEEEERQRGNFPDRFSGHQFPNYSSELNVNALLLGDSALYLCASSLRYPPHNEQFFGPGTRLTVL.

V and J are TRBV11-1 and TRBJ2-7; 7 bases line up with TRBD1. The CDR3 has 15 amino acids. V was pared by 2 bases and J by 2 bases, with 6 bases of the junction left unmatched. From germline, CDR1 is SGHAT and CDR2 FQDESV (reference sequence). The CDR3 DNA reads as TGTGCCAGCAGCTTATGGGACAGCACCGCCTACGAGCAGTACTTC. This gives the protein CASSLWDSTAYEQYF.

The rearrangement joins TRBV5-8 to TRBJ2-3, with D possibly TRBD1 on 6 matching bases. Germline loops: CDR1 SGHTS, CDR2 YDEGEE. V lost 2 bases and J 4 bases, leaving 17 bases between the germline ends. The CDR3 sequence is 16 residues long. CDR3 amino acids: CASSFQPGRGPDTQYF. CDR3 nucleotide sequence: TGTGCCAGCAGCTTCCAACCGGGCAGGGGTCCAGATACGCAGTATTTT.

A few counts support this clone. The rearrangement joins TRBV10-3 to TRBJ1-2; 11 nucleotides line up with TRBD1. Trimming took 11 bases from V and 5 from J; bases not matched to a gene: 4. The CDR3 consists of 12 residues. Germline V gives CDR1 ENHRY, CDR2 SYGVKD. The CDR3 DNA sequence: TGTGCCGCCGGGACAGGGGGGTATGGCTACACCTTC. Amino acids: CAAGTGGYGYTF.

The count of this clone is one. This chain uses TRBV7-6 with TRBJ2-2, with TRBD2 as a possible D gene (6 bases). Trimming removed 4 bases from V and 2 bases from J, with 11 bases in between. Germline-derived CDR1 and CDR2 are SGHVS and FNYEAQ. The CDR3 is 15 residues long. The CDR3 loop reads CASSSSGGNTGELFF. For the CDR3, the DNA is TGTGCCAGCAGCTCATCCGGGGGAAACACCGGGGAGCTGTTTTTT. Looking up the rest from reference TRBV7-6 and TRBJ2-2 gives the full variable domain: GAGVSQSPRYKVTKRGQDVALRCDPISGHVSLYWYRQALGQGPEFLTYFNYEAQQDKSGLPNDRFSAERPEGSISTLTIQRTEQRDSAMYRCASSSSGGNTGELFFGEGSRLTVL.

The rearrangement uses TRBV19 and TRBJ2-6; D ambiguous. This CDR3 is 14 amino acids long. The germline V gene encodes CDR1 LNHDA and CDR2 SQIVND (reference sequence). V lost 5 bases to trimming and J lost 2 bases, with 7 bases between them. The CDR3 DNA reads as TGTGCCAGTAGTGAGGCTCCTGGGGCCAACGTCCTGACTTTC. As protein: CASSEAPGANVLTF.

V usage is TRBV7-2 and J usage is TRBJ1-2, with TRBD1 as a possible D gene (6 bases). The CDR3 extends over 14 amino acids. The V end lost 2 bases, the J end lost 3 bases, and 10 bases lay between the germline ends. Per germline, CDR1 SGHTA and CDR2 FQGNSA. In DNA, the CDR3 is TGTGCCAGCAGCTTACCGGGACAAGACTATGGCTACACCTTC. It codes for CASSLPGQDYGYTF.

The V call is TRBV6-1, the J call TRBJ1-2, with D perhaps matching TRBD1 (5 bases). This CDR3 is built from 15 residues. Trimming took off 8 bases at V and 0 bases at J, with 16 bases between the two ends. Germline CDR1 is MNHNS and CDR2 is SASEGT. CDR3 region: CASARGKGSNYGYTF. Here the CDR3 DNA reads TGTGCCAGCGCAAGGGGAAAAGGGTCTAACTATGGCTACACCTTC.

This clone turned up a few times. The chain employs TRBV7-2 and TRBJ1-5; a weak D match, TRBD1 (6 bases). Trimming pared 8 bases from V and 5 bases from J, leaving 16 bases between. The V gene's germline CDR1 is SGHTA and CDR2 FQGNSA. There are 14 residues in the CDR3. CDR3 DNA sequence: TGTGCCAGCTCAGTCCCAGGGGCCTATCAGCCCCAGCATTTT. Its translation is CASSVPGAYQPQHF.

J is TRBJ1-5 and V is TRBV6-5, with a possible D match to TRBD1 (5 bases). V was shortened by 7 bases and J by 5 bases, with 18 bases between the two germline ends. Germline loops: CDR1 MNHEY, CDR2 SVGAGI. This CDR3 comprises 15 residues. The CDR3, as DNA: TGTGCCAGCATGGATCCCAGGGCAGAGTATCAGCCCCAGCATTTT. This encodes CASMDPRAEYQPQHF.

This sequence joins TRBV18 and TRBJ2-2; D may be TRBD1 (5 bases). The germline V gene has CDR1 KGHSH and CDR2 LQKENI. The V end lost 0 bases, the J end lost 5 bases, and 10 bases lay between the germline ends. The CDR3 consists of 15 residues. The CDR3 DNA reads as TGTGCCAGCTCACCACCTAAGGGGAAAACCGGGGAGCTGTTTTTT. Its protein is CASSPPKGKTGELFF.

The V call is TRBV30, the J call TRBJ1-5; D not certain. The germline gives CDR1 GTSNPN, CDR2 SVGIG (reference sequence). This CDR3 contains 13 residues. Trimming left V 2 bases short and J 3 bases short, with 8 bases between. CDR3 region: CAWSRGLNQPQHF. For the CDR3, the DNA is TGTGCCTGGAGTCGCGGACTCAATCAGCCCCAGCATTTT.

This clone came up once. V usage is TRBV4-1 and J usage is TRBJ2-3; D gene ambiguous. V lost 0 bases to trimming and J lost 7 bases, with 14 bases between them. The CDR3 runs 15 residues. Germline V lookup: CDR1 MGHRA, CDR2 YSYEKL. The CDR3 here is CASSQDQEAHYTQYF. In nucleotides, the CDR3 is TGCGCCAGCAGCCAAGATCAAGAGGCCCATTATACGCAGTATTTT.

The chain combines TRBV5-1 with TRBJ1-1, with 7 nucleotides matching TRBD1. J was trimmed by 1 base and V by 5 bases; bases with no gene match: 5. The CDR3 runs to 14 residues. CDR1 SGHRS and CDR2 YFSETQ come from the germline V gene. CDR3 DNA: TGCGCCAGCAGAAAGGGACAGCAGAACACTGAAGCTTTCTTT. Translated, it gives CASRKGQQNTEAFF.

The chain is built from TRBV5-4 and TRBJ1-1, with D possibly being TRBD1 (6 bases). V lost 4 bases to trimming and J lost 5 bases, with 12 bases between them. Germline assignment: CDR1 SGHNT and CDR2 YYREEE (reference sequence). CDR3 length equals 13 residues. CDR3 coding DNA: TGTGCCAGCAGCCTGGACAGCTGGACTGAAGCTTTCTTT. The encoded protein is CASSLDSWTEAFF.

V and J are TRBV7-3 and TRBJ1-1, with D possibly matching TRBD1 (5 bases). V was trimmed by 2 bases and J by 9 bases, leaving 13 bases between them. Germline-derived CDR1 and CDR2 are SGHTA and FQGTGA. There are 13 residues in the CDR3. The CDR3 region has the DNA TGTGCCAGCAGCTTACATCGGGGGGGAAAAGCTTTCTTT. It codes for CASSLHRGGKAFF.

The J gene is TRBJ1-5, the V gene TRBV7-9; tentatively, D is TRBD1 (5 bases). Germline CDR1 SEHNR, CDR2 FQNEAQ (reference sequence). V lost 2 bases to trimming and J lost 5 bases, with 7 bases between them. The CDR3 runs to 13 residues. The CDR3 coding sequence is TGTGCCAGCAGCTTACAAGGGGATCAGCCCCAGCATTTT. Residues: CASSLQGDQPQHF.

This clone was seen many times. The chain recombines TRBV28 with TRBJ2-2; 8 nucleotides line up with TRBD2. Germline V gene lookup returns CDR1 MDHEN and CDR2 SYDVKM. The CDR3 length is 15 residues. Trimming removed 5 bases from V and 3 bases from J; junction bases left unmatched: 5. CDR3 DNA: TGTGCCAGCAGTAGAGCGGGGGTCGACACCGGGGAGCTGTTTTTT. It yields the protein CASSRAGVDTGELFF.

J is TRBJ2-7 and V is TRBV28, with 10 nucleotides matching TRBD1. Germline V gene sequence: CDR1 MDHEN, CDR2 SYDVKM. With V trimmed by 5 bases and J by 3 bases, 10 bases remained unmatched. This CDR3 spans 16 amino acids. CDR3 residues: CASSAPTGTGDYEQYF. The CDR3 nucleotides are TGTGCCAGCAGTGCCCCCACCGGGACAGGGGACTACGAGCAGTACTTC.

CDR3: CASSWGQTGDSPLHF. The DNA for the CDR3 is TGTGCCAGCAGCTGGGGACAGACGGGGGATTCACCCCTCCACTTT. The chain links TRBV7-2 to TRBJ1-6; 7 bases align to TRBD1. The CDR3 has 15 residues. The germline CDR1 and CDR2 sequences are SGHTA and FQGNSA. V dropped 4 bases and J dropped 8; count of bases not matched to a gene: 8.

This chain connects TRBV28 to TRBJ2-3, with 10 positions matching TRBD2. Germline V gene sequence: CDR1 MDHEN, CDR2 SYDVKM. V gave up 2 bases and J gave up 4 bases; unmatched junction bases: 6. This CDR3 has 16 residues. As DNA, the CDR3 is TGTGCCAGCAGTTTAACTAGCGGGGAGTCCGCAGATACGCAGTATTTT. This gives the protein CASSLTSGESADTQYF. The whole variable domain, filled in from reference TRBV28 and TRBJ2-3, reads DVKVTQSSRYLVKRTGEKVFLECVQDMDHENMFWYRQDPGLGLRLIYFSYDVKMKEKGDIPEGYSVSREKKERFSLILESASTNQTSMYLCASSLTSGESADTQYFGPGTRLTVL.

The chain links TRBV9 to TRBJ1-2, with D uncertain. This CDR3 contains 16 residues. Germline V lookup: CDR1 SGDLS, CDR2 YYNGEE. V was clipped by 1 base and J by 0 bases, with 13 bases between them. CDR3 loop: CASSVTPTHANYGYTF. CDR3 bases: TGTGCCAGCAGCGTAACCCCCACACACGCTAACTATGGCTACACCTTC. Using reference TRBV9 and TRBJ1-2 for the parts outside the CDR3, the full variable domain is DSGVTQTPKHLITATGQRVTLRCSPRSGDLSVYWYQQSLDQGLQFLIQYYNGEERAKGNILERFSAQQFPDLHSELNLSSLELGDSALYFCASSVTPTHANYGYTFGSGTRLTVV.

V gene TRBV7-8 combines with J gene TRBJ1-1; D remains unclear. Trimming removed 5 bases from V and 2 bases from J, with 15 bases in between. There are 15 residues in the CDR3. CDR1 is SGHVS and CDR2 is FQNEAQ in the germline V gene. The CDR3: CASSLSPGDNTEAFF. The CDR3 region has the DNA TGTGCCAGCAGCCTAAGTCCGGGAGACAACACTGAAGCTTTCTTT.

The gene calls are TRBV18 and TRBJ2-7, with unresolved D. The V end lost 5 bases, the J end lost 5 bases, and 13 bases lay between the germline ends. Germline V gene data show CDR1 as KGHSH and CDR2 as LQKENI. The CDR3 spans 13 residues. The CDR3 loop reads CASSDTSKDEQYF. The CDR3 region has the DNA TGTGCCAGCTCAGACACTTCCAAAGACGAGCAGTACTTC.